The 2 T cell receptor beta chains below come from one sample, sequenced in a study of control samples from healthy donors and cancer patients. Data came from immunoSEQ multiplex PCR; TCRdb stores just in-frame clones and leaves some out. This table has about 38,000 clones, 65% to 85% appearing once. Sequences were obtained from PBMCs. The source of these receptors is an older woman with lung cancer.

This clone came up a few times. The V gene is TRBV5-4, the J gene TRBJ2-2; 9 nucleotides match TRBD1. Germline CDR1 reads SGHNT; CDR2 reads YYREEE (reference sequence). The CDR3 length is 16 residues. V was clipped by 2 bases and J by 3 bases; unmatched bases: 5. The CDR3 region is CASSLKGQGYTGELFF. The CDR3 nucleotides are TGTGCCAGCAGCTTAAAGGGACAGGGCTACACCGGGGAGCTGTTTTTT.

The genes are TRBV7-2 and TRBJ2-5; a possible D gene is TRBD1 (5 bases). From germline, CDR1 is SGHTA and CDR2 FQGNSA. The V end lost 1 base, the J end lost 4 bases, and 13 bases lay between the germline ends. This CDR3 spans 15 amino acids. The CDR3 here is CASSLGLGAVETQYF. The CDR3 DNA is TGTGCCAGCAGCTTAGGTTTAGGGGCCGTAGAGACCCAGTACTTC. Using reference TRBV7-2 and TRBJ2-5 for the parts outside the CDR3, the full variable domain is GAGVSQSPSNKVTEKGKDVELRCDPISGHTALYWYRQSLGQGLEFLIYFQGNSAPDKSGLPSDRFSAERTGGSVSTLTIQRTQQEDSAVYLCASSLGLGAVETQYFGPGTRLLVL.